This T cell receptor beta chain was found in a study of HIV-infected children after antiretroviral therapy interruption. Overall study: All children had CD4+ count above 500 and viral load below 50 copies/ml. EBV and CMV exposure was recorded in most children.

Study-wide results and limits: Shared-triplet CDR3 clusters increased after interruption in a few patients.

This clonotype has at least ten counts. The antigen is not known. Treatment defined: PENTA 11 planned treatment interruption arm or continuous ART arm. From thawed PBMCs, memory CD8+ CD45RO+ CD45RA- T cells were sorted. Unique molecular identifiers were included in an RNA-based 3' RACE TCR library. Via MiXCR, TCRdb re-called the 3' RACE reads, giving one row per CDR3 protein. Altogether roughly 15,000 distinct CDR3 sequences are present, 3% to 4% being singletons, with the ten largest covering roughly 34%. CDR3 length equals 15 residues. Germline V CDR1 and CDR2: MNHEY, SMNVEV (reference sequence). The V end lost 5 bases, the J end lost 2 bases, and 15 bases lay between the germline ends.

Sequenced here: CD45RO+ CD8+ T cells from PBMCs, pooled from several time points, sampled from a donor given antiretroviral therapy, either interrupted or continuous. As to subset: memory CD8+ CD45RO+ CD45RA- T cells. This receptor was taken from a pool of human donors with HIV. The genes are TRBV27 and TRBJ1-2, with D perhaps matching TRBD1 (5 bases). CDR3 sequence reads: CASSLKGLSNYGYTF. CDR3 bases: TGTGCCAGCAGTCTTAAGGGACTTTCGAACTATGGCTACACCTTC.